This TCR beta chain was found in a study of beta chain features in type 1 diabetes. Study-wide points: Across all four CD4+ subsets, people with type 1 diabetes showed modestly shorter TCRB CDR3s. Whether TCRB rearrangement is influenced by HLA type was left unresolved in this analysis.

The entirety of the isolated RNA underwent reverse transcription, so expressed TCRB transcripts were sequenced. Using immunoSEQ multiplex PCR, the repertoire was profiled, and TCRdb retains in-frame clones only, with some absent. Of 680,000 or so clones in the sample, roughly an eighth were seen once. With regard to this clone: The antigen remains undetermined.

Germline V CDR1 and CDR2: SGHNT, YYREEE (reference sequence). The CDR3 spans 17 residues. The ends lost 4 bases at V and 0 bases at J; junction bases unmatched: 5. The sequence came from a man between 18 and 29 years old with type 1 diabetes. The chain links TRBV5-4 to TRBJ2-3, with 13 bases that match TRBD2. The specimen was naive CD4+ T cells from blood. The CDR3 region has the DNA TGTGCCAGCAGCCCTGGGACTAGCGGGGCTAGCACAGATACGCAGTATTTT. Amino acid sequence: CASSPGTSGASTDTQYF.